A single sample gave rise to the 10 T cell receptor beta chains below, sequenced in a study of blood T cell repertoires in COVID-19. Repertoires were generated with immunoSEQ multiplex PCR, while TCRdb's copy carries only in-frame clones and drops some. The data hold tens of thousands of clones, with around 88% observed a single time. Sequencing was done on a sample of peripheral blood. The receptors here all came from a man aged 55 to 70 with acute or convalescent COVID-19.

The rearrangement links TRBV30 to TRBJ1-1; D is perhaps TRBD1 (5 bases). CDR1 and CDR2 from the germline V gene are GTSNPN and SVGIG (reference sequence). The CDR3 spans 12 residues. The V end was cut by 4 bases, the J end by 4 bases, with 10 bases between. The CDR3 loop reads CAWKWGGTEAFF. In DNA, the CDR3 is TGTGCCTGGAAGTGGGGGGGCACTGAAGCTTTCTTT.

The V call is TRBV6-5, the J call TRBJ1-1; D might be TRBD1 (6 bases). Germline CDR1 MNHEY, CDR2 SVGAGI. V lost 7 bases, J lost 5 bases, and 14 bases lay in between. There are 13 residues in the CDR3. The CDR3 region has the DNA TGTGCCAGCATGGGGGCGTACTTAACTGAAGCTTTCTTT. Its protein product is CASMGAYLTEAFF.

The V call is TRBV5-5, the J call TRBJ2-7; D gene uncertain. The CDR3 spans 12 residues. V was trimmed by 4 bases and J by 0 bases, leaving 5 bases between them. Per germline, CDR1 SGHKS and CDR2 YYEKEE (reference sequence). The CDR3 DNA sequence: TGTGCCAGCAGCATGAGCTCCTACGAGCAGTACTTC. This codes for CASSMSSYEQYF.

The chain carries TRBV7-6 and TRBJ2-1; 9 nucleotides agree with TRBD1. The germline gives CDR1 SGHVS, CDR2 FNYEAQ. This CDR3 has 16 amino acids. V was pared by 1 base and J by 6 bases, with 7 bases of the junction left unmatched. CDR3 in amino acids: CASSLGPGQGINEQFF. For the CDR3, the DNA is TGTGCCAGCAGCTTAGGTCCGGGACAGGGTATCAATGAGCAGTTCTTC. The whole variable domain, filled in from reference TRBV7-6 and TRBJ2-1, reads GAGVSQSPRYKVTKRGQDVALRCDPISGHVSLYWYRQALGQGPEFLTYFNYEAQQDKSGLPNDRFSAERPEGSISTLTIQRTEQRDSAMYRCASSLGPGQGINEQFFGPGTRLTVL.

The chain joins TRBV7-2 to TRBJ1-1; a weak D match, TRBD1 (5 bases). Trimming pared 5 bases from V and 11 bases from J, leaving 21 bases between. Per the germline V gene, CDR1 is SGHTA and CDR2 is FQGNSA. CDR3 length equals 14 residues. The CDR3 DNA is TGTGCCAGCAGCCCCACCGGCAGGACAATTGGGGCTTTCTTT. Encoded protein: CASSPTGRTIGAFF.

The V call is TRBV10-1, the J call TRBJ2-2; 8 bases are shared with TRBD2. CDR1 and CDR2 (germline): WNHNN, SYGVQD (reference sequence). Losses at the gene ends were 2 bases for V and 6 bases for J; bases not matched to a gene: 11. The CDR3 is 17 residues long. This CDR3 is CASSEGGLAGGAGELFF. CDR3 nucleotides: TGCGCCAGCAGTGAGGGAGGACTAGCAGGAGGGGCCGGGGAGCTGTTTTTT.

The chain employs TRBV4-3 and TRBJ2-3, with 8 nucleotides matching TRBD1. Germline lookup yields CDR1 LGHNA and CDR2 YSLEER. The trim removed 4 bases at V and 1 base at J, leaving 4 bases unmatched. This CDR3 region has 15 residues. CDR3 protein: CASSPSTGGTDTQYF. DNA of the CDR3: TGCGCCAGCAGCCCATCGACAGGGGGCACAGATACGCAGTATTTT.

This clone was found a few times. This chain links TRBV4-1 with TRBJ1-1; D is possibly TRBD1 (5 bases). Trimming stripped 1 base from V and 4 bases from J, with 10 bases between. The CDR3 totals 14 residues. Germline lookup yields CDR1 MGHRA and CDR2 YSYEKL. CDR3 loop: CASSQGGGGTEAFF. The CDR3 DNA reads as TGCGCCAGCAGCCAAGGTGGGGGAGGCACTGAAGCTTTCTTT.

This clone was seen once. This chain uses TRBV5-5 with TRBJ1-1; the match to TRBD1 covers 7 bases. The CDR3 consists of 14 residues. Germline CDR1 reads SGHKS; CDR2 reads YYEKEE (reference sequence). Unmatched junction bases numbered 3, after V lost 3 bases and J lost 1 base. CDR3 sequence: CASSWGQRNTEAFF. Written as DNA, the CDR3 is TGTGCCAGCAGCTGGGGACAGCGGAACACTGAAGCTTTCTTT.

V gene TRBV6-5 combines with J gene TRBJ1-1; a possible D gene is TRBD1 (5 bases). Germline values: CDR1 MNHEY, CDR2 SVGAGI. CDR3 size: 12 residues. V lost 6 bases, J lost 0 bases, and 5 bases lay in between. DNA for the CDR3: TGTGCCAGCAGGACAGTGAACACTGAAGCTTTCTTT. Residues: CASRTVNTEAFF.